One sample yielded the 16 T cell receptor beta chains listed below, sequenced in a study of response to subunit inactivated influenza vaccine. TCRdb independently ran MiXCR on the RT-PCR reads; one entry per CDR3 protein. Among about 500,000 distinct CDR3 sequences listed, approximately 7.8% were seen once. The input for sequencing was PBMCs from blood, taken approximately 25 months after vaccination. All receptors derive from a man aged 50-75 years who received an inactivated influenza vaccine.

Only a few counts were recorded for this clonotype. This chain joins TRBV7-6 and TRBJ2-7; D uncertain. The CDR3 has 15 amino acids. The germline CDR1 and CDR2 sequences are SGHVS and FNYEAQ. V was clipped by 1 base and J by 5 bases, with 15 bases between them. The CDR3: CASSLGEVPRHEQYF. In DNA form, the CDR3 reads TGTGCCAGCAGCTTAGGGGAAGTACCACGGCACGAGCAGTACTTC.

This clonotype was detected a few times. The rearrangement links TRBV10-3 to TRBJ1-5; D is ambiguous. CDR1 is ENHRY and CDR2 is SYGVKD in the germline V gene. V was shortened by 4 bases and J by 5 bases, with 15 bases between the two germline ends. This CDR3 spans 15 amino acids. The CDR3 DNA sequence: TGTGCCATCAGTGCGATGGCCCATTCGGATCAGCCCCAGCATTTT. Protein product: CAISAMAHSDQPQHF.

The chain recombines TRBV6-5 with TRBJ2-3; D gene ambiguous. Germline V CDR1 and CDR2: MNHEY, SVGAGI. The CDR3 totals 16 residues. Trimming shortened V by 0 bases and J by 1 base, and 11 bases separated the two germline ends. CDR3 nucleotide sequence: TGTGCCAGCAGTTACTCTTACCGCCCCGGCACAGATACGCAGTATTTT. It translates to CASSYSYRPGTDTQYF.

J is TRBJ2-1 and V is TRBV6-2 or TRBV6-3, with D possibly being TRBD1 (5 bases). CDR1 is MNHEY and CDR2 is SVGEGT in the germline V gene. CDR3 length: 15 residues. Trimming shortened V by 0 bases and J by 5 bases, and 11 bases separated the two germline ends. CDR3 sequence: CASSYSKGINNEQFF. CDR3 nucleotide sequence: TGTGCCAGCAGTTACTCGAAGGGGATCAACAATGAGCAGTTCTTC.

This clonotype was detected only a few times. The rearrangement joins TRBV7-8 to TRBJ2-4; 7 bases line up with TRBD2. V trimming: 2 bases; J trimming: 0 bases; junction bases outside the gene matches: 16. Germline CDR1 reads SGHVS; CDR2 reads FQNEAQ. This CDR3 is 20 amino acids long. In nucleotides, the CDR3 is TGTGCCAGCAGCTTAATTGATTCTGGTCTGTCGGGAGGAGCCAAAAACATTCAGTACTTC. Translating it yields CASSLIDSGLSGGAKNIQYF.

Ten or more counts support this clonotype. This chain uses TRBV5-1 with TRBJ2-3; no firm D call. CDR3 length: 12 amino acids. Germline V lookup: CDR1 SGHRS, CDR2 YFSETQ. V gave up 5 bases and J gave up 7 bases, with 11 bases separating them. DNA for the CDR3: TGCGCCAGCAGACAGATGGGTTATACGCAGTATTTT. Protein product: CASRQMGYTQYF.

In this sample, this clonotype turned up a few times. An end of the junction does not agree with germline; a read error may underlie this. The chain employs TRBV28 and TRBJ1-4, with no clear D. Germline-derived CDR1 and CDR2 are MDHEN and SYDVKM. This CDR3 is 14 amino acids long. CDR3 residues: CASTLGLRSEKLFF. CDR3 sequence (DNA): TGTGCCAGCACTTTAGGGTTGAGGAGTGAAAAACTGTTTTTT.

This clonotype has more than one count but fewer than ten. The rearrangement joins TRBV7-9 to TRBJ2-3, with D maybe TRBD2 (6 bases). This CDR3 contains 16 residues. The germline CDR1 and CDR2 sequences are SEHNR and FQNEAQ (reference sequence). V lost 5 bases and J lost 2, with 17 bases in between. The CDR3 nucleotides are TGTGCCAGCAGCCGATCCCCGGGACTTCCCACAGATACGCAGTATTTT. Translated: CASSRSPGLPTDTQYF.

In nucleotides, the CDR3 is TGTGCCAGCAGTTCACCGGGACAGGCGTATAATTCACCCCTCCACTTT. Its protein is CASSSPGQAYNSPLHF. J is TRBJ1-6 and V is TRBV7-8, with TRBD1 identical over 8 bases. With V trimmed by 6 bases and J by 4 bases, 8 bases remained unmatched. CDR1 and CDR2 from the germline V gene are SGHVS and FQNEAQ. This CDR3 region has 16 residues.

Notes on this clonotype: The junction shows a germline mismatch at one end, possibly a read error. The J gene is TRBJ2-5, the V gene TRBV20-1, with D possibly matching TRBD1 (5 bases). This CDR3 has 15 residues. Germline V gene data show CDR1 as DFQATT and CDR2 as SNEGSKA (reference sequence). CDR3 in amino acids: CCAKGMRMFQETQYF. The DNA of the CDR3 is TGCTGTGCAAAGGGGATGCGAATGTTTCAGGAGACCCAGTACTTC.

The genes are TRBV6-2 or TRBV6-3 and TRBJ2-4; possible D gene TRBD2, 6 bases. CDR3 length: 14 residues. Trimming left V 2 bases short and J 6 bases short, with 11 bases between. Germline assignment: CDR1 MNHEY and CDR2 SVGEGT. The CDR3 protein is CASSYEGGVNIQYF. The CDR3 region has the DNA TGTGCCAGCAGTTACGAAGGAGGGGTAAACATTCAGTACTTC.

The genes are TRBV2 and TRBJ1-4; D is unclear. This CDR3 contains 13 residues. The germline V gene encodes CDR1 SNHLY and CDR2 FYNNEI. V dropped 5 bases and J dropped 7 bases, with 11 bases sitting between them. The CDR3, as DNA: TGTGCCAGCAGTAAGAAGGAAGCTGAAAAACTGTTTTTT. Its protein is CASSKKEAEKLFF.

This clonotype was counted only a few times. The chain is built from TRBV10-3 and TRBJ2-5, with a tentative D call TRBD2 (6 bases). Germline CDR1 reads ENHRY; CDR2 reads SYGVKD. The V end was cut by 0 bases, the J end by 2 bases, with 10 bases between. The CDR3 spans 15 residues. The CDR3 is CAISESGGRQETQYF. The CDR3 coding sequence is TGTGCCATCAGTGAGTCTGGAGGGCGTCAAGAGACCCAGTACTTC.

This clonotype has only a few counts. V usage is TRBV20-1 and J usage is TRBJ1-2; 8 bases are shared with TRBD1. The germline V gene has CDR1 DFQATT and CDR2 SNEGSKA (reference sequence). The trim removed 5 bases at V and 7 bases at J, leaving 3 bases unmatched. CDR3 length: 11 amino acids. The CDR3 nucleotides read TGCAGTGCTGGCGGACAGGGTGGCTACACCTTC. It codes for CSAGGQGGYTF.

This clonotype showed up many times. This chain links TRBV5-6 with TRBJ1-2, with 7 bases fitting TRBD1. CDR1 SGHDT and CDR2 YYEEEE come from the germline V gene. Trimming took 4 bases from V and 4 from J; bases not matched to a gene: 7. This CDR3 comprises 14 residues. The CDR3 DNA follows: TGTGCCAGCAGCCATATGACAGGGTTCTATGGCTACACCTTC. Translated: CASSHMTGFYGYTF. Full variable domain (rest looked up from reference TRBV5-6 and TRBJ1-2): DAGVTQSPTHLIKTRGQQVTLRCSPKSGHDTVSWYQQALGQGPQFIFQYYEEEERQRGNFPDRFSGHQFPNYSSELNVNALLLGDSALYLCASSHMTGFYGYTFGSGTRLTVV.

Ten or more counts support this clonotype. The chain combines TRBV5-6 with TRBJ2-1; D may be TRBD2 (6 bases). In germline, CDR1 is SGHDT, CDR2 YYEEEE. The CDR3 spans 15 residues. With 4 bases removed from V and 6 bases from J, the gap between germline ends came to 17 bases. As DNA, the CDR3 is TGTGCCAGCAGCATGGGACTCCGGAGGCCCAATGAGCAGTTCTTC. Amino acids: CASSMGLRRPNEQFF.